This is a list of T cell receptor beta chains from one sample in a study of T cells after yellow fever vaccination. TCRdb independently ran MiXCR on the 5' RACE reads; one entry per CDR3 protein. This table has about 360,000 distinct CDR3 sequences, 6% to 8% appearing once. The material sequenced was PBMCs, taken 5 days after the yellow fever booster vaccination. The receptors were sampled from a man younger than 45 who received the YFV17D yellow fever vaccine. CDR3s include the opening cysteine and the closing phenylalanine or tryptophan. D genes are given only for firm matches. Some rows have no size entry. The others give once, few or many, or a class for an expanded clone.

d_call: TRBD2; clone_size: many; v_call: TRBV20-1; j_call: TRBJ2-4; cdr3_nt: TGCAGTGCTAGTAATCGGGGACTAGCGGGAGACGGAGTCAAAAACATTCAGTACTTC; cdr3_aa: CSASNRGLAGDGVKNIQYF
d_call: -; clone_size: -; v_call: TRBV19; j_call: TRBJ2-4; cdr3_nt: TGTGCCAGTAGTATCCGGACTGGGGCCAAAAACATTCAGTACTTC; cdr3_aa: CASSIRTGAKNIQYF
d_call: TRBD1; clone_size: many; v_call: TRBV27; j_call: TRBJ1-2; cdr3_nt: TGTGCCAGCAGTTTGCGGGGACAGGGGCGTATCAACTATGGCTACACCTTC; cdr3_aa: CASSLRGQGRINYGYTF
d_call: -; clone_size: few; v_call: TRBV3-1; j_call: TRBJ2-7; cdr3_nt: TGTGCCAGCAGCCCGAGGAGCGGGTCTTTTTTTGAGCAGTACTTC; cdr3_aa: CASSPRSGSFFEQYF
d_call: -; clone_size: -; v_call: TRBV2; j_call: TRBJ2-5; cdr3_nt: TGTGCCAGCAGGGTAGCGGATCAAGAGACCCAGTACTTC; cdr3_aa: CASRVADQETQYF
d_call: -; clone_size: -; v_call: TRBV5-4; j_call: TRBJ2-7; cdr3_nt: TGTGCCAGCAGCTTGGACCTGGTCGCGCCGTCTGGGCAGTACTTC; cdr3_aa: CASSLDLVAPSGQYF
d_call: -; clone_size: many; v_call: TRBV18; j_call: TRBJ2-7; cdr3_nt: TGTGCCAGCTCACCAGAGGGTAGCTTCGAGCAGTACTTC; cdr3_aa: CASSPEGSFEQYF
d_call: -; clone_size: -; v_call: TRBV20-1; j_call: TRBJ1-3; cdr3_nt: TGCAGTGCTAGAGATCCAGGGCAGGCCACACTCTCTGGAAACACCATATATTTT; cdr3_aa: CSARDPGQATLSGNTIYF
d_call: -; clone_size: many; v_call: TRBV7-9; j_call: TRBJ2-5; cdr3_nt: TGTGCCAGCAGCTTAGTACAGACACAAGAGACCCAGTACTTC; cdr3_aa: CASSLVQTQETQYF
d_call: TRBD1; clone_size: few; v_call: TRBV20-1; j_call: TRBJ1-1; cdr3_nt: TGCAGTTGGGACAGGGGGCATTCGGGCACTGAAGCTTTCTTT; cdr3_aa: CSWDRGHSGTEAFF
d_call: TRBD1; clone_size: many; v_call: TRBV12-3/TRBV12-4; j_call: TRBJ2-2; cdr3_nt: TGTGCCAGCTCCTGGTGGGACAGGGGTACCGGGGAGCTGTTTTTT; cdr3_aa: CASSWWDRGTGELFF
d_call: TRBD1; clone_size: -; v_call: TRBV18; j_call: TRBJ2-5; cdr3_nt: TGTGCCAGCTCACCTTTCAGGGGGCAAGAGACCCAGTACTTC; cdr3_aa: CASSPFRGQETQYF
d_call: TRBD2; clone_size: many; v_call: TRBV3-1; j_call: TRBJ2-1; cdr3_nt: TGTGCCAGCAGCAGCGGGGGGGATAGTGAGCAGTTCTTC; cdr3_aa: CASSSGGDSEQFF
d_call: -; clone_size: many; v_call: TRBV9; j_call: TRBJ1-6; cdr3_nt: TGTGCCAGCAGCGGGACACCCGATTATAATTCACCCCTCCACTTT; cdr3_aa: CASSGTPDYNSPLHF
d_call: -; clone_size: many; v_call: TRBV5-5; j_call: TRBJ1-5; cdr3_nt: TGTGCCAGCAGCTTTGAGAAGAATCAGCCCCAGCATTTT; cdr3_aa: CASSFEKNQPQHF
d_call: -; clone_size: once; v_call: TRBV5-1; j_call: TRBJ2-5; cdr3_nt: TGCGCCAGCAGCTTGGAGGGGCAGGGCCAGACCCAGTACTTC; cdr3_aa: CASSLEGQGQTQYF
d_call: -; clone_size: few; v_call: TRBV19; j_call: TRBJ2-5; cdr3_nt: TGTGCCAGTAGTCCCTGGACAGGGAGGGAAGAGACCCAGTACTTC; cdr3_aa: CASSPWTGREETQYF
d_call: -; clone_size: -; v_call: TRBV20-1; j_call: TRBJ2-5; cdr3_nt: TGCAGTGCTAGAGTACGGGAGTCGGGTTTCGAGACCCAGTACTTC; cdr3_aa: CSARVRESGFETQYF
d_call: TRBD1; clone_size: -; v_call: TRBV10-3; j_call: TRBJ1-5; cdr3_nt: TGTGCCACCGATACAGGGGATAGCAATCAGCCCCAGCATTTT; cdr3_aa: CATDTGDSNQPQHF
d_call: -; clone_size: -; v_call: TRBV11-2; j_call: TRBJ2-1; cdr3_nt: TGTGCCAGCAGCCTCCTAGCAATGGGGTACAATGAGCAGTTCTTC; cdr3_aa: CASSLLAMGYNEQFF
d_call: -; clone_size: many; v_call: TRBV6-5; j_call: TRBJ2-3; cdr3_nt: TGTGCCAGCAGTTACTCGATGTCGGGGACAGATACGCAGTATTTT; cdr3_aa: CASSYSMSGTDTQYF
d_call: TRBD1; clone_size: -; v_call: TRBV11-2; j_call: TRBJ2-1; cdr3_nt: TGTGCCAGCAGCAGCAGGGACAGGGTTGATGAGCAGTTCTTC; cdr3_aa: CASSSRDRVDEQFF